A selection of T cell receptor beta chains follows, all from one sample in a study of cytomegalovirus exposure and HLA in healthy donors. Profiled with immunoSEQ multiplex PCR; TCRdb holds only in-frame clones, not every one. The sample includes around 180,000 clones, approximately 88% of them seen just once. The sequencing sample was made of PBMCs. These receptors were taken from a man younger than 35 in good health and CMV-seropositive. Each CDR3 is given with its conserved first and last residue. The D gene is left open where the match is weak. Clone sizes are given selectively: once, few, many, or a class where the clone is expanded.

cdr3_nt | cdr3_aa | d_call | j_call | v_call | clone_size
TGTGCCAGCAGTTTTTGGACTAGCGGGCGCCTCTACGAGCAGTACTTC | CASSFWTSGRLYEQYF | TRBD2 | TRBJ2-7 | TRBV28 | NA
TGTGCCAGCAGCCAAGACCGCGGGACTACCCAGGTACATACGCAGTATTTT | CASSQDRGTTQVHTQYF | TRBD2 | TRBJ2-3 | TRBV4-2 | few
TGTGCCAGCAGAGGGCTACTAGCGGGAATAAATGAGCAGTTCTTC | CASRGLLAGINEQFF | TRBD2 | TRBJ2-1 | TRBV6-1 | NA
TGTGCCAGCAGCCGGACAGGGGGTTCCTACGAGCAGTACTTC | CASSRTGGSYEQYF | TRBD1 | TRBJ2-7 | TRBV11-3 | NA
TGTGCCAGCAGTTACCTTCGGGGGGCCCACGAGCAGTACTTC | CASSYLRGAHEQYF | NA | TRBJ2-7 | TRBV6-5 | NA
TGTGCCAGCAGCGGGGGGACTAGCGCAGGAGGGGATACGCAGTATTTT | CASSGGTSAGGDTQYF | TRBD2 | TRBJ2-3 | TRBV9 | NA
TGTGCCAGCAGTGCCGGGACAGGGGGCAAGGATGAGCAGTTCTTC | CASSAGTGGKDEQFF | TRBD1 | TRBJ2-1 | TRBV6-1 | NA
TGTGCCAGCAGCCCTCCTCGTAGTGAGCAGTTCTTC | CASSPPRSEQFF | NA | TRBJ2-1 | TRBV13 | NA
TGCGCCAGCGGCAGGGACACGAACACTGAAGCTTTCTTT | CASGRDTNTEAFF | NA | TRBJ1-1 | TRBV5-1 | NA
TGTGCCAGCAGGGAATTGGGGAGCTCCTACGAGCAGTACTTC | CASRELGSSYEQYF | NA | TRBJ2-7 | TRBV6-5 | NA
TGTGCCAGCAGCCCACCAGGGGAAGCCAAAAACATTCAGTACTTC | CASSPPGEAKNIQYF | NA | TRBJ2-4 | TRBV13 | NA
TGTGCCAGCAGCCTCGTGCGGGCCGGGGAGCTGTTTTTT | CASSLVRAGELFF | NA | TRBJ2-2 | TRBV9 | few
TGCAGTGCTAGAACTTACGGGGGCTACACCTTC | CSARTYGGYTF | NA | TRBJ1-2 | TRBV20-1 | NA
TGTGCCAGCAGCTTTGGCGGACTAGCCGCGCAGTATTTT | CASSFGGLAAQYF | TRBD2 | TRBJ2-3 | TRBV5-8 | NA
TGCGCCAGCAGCTTGGCCTCGAGAAGCGCCATATATTTT | CASSLASRSAIYF | NA | TRBJ1-3 | TRBV5-1 | once
TGTGCCAGCAGCTTGGGCAGGGGCTATGGCTACACCTTC | CASSLGRGYGYTF | NA | TRBJ1-2 | TRBV5-6 | NA
TGCGCCAGCAGCTTCGGACAGGGGAATGAAAAACTGTTTTTT | CASSFGQGNEKLFF | TRBD1 | TRBJ1-4 | TRBV5-1 | NA
TGTGCCAGCAGTGAACGGGCAGGGGTTCAGCCCCAGCATTTT | CASSERAGVQPQHF | NA | TRBJ1-5 | TRBV6-1 | NA
TGCGCCAGCAGCCCCGCCGGGAGGGGCGCCGGGTATGGCTACACCTTC | CASSPAGRGAGYGYTF | NA | TRBJ1-2 | TRBV4-3 | NA
TGTGCCAGTAGTACCCCCCTGGGTGGTGGGCAGACCCAGTACTTC | CASSTPLGGGQTQYF | NA | TRBJ2-5 | TRBV19 | NA
TGCGCCAGCAGCTTGGCAACAGGGTACACCTACGAGCAGTACTTC | CASSLATGYTYEQYF | NA | TRBJ2-7 | TRBV5-1 | NA
TGTGCCAGCAAGGGGACAGGGGATCAGCCCCAGCATTTT | CASKGTGDQPQHF | TRBD1 | TRBJ1-5 | TRBV2 | many
TGCGCCAGCAGCTTGGTCACTAGCGGGAGCAATGAGCAGTTCTTC | CASSLVTSGSNEQFF | TRBD2 | TRBJ2-1 | TRBV5-1 | NA
TGTGCCAGCAGCCCCCGGACAGGGGGAAACATTCAGTACTTC | CASSPRTGGNIQYF | TRBD1 | TRBJ2-4 | TRBV7-6 | NA
TGTGCCAGCAACAGGGTTTTAAACACAGATACGCAGTATTTT | CASNRVLNTDTQYF | NA | TRBJ2-3 | TRBV2 | NA
TGCGCCAGCAGAGCGGGAGGATCCACAGATACGCAGTATTTT | CASRAGGSTDTQYF | TRBD2 | TRBJ2-3 | TRBV5-1 | NA
TGTGCCAGCAGCTTAACAGCTAGCACAGATACGCAGTATTTT | CASSLTASTDTQYF | NA | TRBJ2-3 | TRBV7-9 | NA
TGTGCCACCCTGGGACAGGGAGCTGGAAACACCATATATTTT | CATLGQGAGNTIYF | TRBD1 | TRBJ1-3 | TRBV28 | NA
TGCGCCAGCAGCCAAGTTCGAGAGGGATATTGGAATCAGCCCCAGCATTTT | CASSQVREGYWNQPQHF | NA | TRBJ1-5 | TRBV4-1 | NA
TGTGCCAGCAGCGTAGGTCGGGGGGCCAACTACGAGCAGTACTTC | CASSVGRGANYEQYF | NA | TRBJ2-7 | TRBV9 | NA
TGTGCCAGCAGTTACTGGGGGGTTCAGGGTAGCACTGAAGCTTTCTTT | CASSYWGVQGSTEAFF | NA | TRBJ1-1 | TRBV6-5 | NA
TGTGCCAGCAGCCCGACAGAGATAAGCTACGAGCAGTACTTC | CASSPTEISYEQYF | NA | TRBJ2-7 | TRBV27 | NA
TGTGCCAGCAGTCGGGGGGGGGAGGCAGATACGCAGTATTTT | CASSRGGEADTQYF | TRBD2 | TRBJ2-3 | TRBV6-6 | NA
TGTGCCAGCAGCTTAGCTTACAATCAGCCCCAGCATTTT | CASSLAYNQPQHF | NA | TRBJ1-5 | TRBV7-2 | NA
TGTGCCAGCAGTTCAGAACTTAGCGGGAGTCTGTGGAGCGAGCAGTACTTC | CASSSELSGSLWSEQYF | TRBD2 | TRBJ2-7 | TRBV28 | NA
TGTGCCAGTAGTATAGATCGGGGGGGGGCCAATCAGCCCCAGCATTTT | CASSIDRGGANQPQHF | NA | TRBJ1-5 | TRBV19 | NA
TGTGCCAGCAGCCGGGACTACGAGCAGTTCTTC | CASSRDYEQFF | TRBD2 | TRBJ2-1 | TRBV5-6 | NA
TGTGCCAGCAGCTTAGGCGGCAGGGGGTGGGAGACCCAGTACTTC | CASSLGGRGWETQYF | TRBD1 | TRBJ2-5 | TRBV11-3 | NA
TGTGCCACCAGCAGAATCACAGGGCCCCAGCATTTT | CATSRITGPQHF | NA | TRBJ1-5 | TRBV15 | NA
TGTGCCAGCAGCATACAGGGGGCGGTGGAACTGTTTTTT | CASSIQGAVELFF | TRBD1 | TRBJ1-4 | TRBV6-1 | NA
TGTGCCAGCAGCCAAGAAGCGGGGGACTATGGCTACACCTTC | CASSQEAGDYGYTF | NA | TRBJ1-2 | TRBV4-2 | NA
TGCGCCAGCAGCCAGCCGGGACAGGGGTATAAGCAGTACTTC | CASSQPGQGYKQYF | TRBD1 | TRBJ2-7 | TRBV4-1 | NA
TGTGCCATTTTGAGACTAGCGGGAGAAGAGCAGTTCTTC | CAILRLAGEEQFF | TRBD2 | TRBJ2-1 | TRBV10-3 | few
TGTGCCAGCAGCATCGACAGGGTTCGCTACACCTTC | CASSIDRVRYTF | TRBD1 | TRBJ1-2 | TRBV27 | NA
TGCGCCAGCAGCTTGGACCTAGCGGGAGGGACTAAGTTCTTC | CASSLDLAGGTKFF | TRBD2 | TRBJ2-1 | TRBV5-1 | NA
TGCAGCGTTTTTTTATACGGGAACACTGAAGCTTTCTTT | CSVFLYGNTEAFF | NA | TRBJ1-1 | TRBV29-1 | NA
TGTGCCTGGAGGAGCGGGGACCAGCCCTCTCAGCCCCAGCATTTT | CAWRSGDQPSQPQHF | NA | TRBJ1-5 | TRBV30 | few
TGTGCCAGCAGCTCGACAGGGGGCGCAGATACGCAGTATTTT | CASSSTGGADTQYF | TRBD1 | TRBJ2-3 | TRBV5-4 | once
TGTGCCAGTAGTAGGACAGGTCTCACTGAAGCTTTCTTT | CASSRTGLTEAFF | TRBD1 | TRBJ1-1 | TRBV19 | NA
TGTGCCAGCAGCTTAGTGGGCGGGAGGACAGATACGCAGTATTTT | CASSLVGGRTDTQYF | TRBD2 | TRBJ2-3 | TRBV7-2 | few
TGTGCCAGCAGCGCCAGGGGTTATAGCAATCAGCCCCAGCATTTT | CASSARGYSNQPQHF | NA | TRBJ1-5 | TRBV6-5 | few
TGTGCCAGCAGCGCCACCGGGGGCACTGAAGCTTTCTTT | CASSATGGTEAFF | NA | TRBJ1-1 | TRBV7-3 | NA
TGTGCCAGCAGTTACTCGAAGGCTGTTAACAGCAGAATGTTTTTT | CASSYSKAVNSRMFF | NA | TRBJ1-4 | TRBV6-5 | NA
TGCGCCAGCAGTCGTATCTACCCCTACGAGCAGTACTTC | CASSRIYPYEQYF | NA | TRBJ2-7 | TRBV5-1 | few